This T cell receptor beta chain was observed in a study of graft-versus-host responses after intestinal transplantation. Looking at the study overall: Transplantation in recipients was multivisceral, liver-intestinal, or isolated intestinal. Anti-thymocyte globulin served as induction for all recipients, who then took tacrolimus and steroids for two to three years. Study observations and caveats: Researchers found peak circulating GvH clone levels linked to early post-transplant HvG declines.

In the case of this clone: The antigen is not known.

Per germline, CDR1 SGHTA and CDR2 FQGNSA. This CDR3 region has 13 residues. The method was immunoSEQ multiplex PCR; TCRdb's version includes in-frame clones alone and lacks a portion of them. This table has roughly 130,000 clones, nearly 95% appearing once. Sample: unstimulated CD4+ T cells sorted from spleen or lymph node cells, taken before intestinal transplant. This TCR came from a human donor who received an intestinal transplant. The gene calls are TRBV7-2 and TRBJ2-5; weak D call: TRBD2 (5 bases). The J call may not be correct, given that the DNA end is closer to TRBJ2-7. CDR3 in DNA: TGTGCCAGCAGCCCCCAGAGGAGGTACGAGCAGTACTTC. Translating it yields CASSPQRRYEQYF.